This T cell receptor beta chain is drawn from a study of cytomegalovirus exposure and HLA in healthy donors. Study-level results: HLA-A and HLA-B allele assignments for most subjects were reportedly predicted accurately using TCR beta sequences. Overall, approximately 150 TCR beta chains were annotated as cytomegalovirus-associated. Using a false discovery rate of 0.05, a later analysis showed that approximately 16,000 TCR beta sequences were associated with HLA alleles. Several of the most significant clusters appeared, in a later analysis, to be linked to common viral pathogens.

On this clone: Its antigen remains unidentified.

The PCR was carried out with 60 Vbeta primers and 13 Jbeta primers. Clones were read by immunoSEQ multiplex PCR, and TCRdb kept only the in-frame ones, dropping some. The sample comprises about 89,000 clones, 65% to 80% of which are singletons, and roughly a tenth rests with the top ten. The CDR3 totals 15 residues. Germline CDR1 reads LGHNA; CDR2 reads YNFKEQ. J was trimmed by 8 bases and V by 4 bases; bases with no gene match: 7. Material for sequencing was PBMCs. The chain carries TRBV4-2 and TRBJ2-1, with TRBD2 matching 11 bases. The clonotype was recovered from a man aged 30 to 45 in good health and CMV-seropositive. CDR3 bases: TGTGCCAGCAGCCGAACTAGCGGGGGCTGGGATGAGCAGTTCTTC. Translated: CASSRTSGGWDEQFF.